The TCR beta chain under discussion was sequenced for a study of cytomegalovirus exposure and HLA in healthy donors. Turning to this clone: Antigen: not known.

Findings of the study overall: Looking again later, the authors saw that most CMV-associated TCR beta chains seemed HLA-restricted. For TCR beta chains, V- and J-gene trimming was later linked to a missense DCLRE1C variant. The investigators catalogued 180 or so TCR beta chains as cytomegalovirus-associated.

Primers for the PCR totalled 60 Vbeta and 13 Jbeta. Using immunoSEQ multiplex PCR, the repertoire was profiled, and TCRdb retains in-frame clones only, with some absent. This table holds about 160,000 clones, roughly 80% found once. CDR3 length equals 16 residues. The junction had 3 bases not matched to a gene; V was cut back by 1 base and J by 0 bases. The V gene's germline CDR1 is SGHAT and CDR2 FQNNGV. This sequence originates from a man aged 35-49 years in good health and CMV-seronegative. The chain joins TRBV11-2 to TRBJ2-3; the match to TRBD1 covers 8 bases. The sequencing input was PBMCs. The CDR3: CASSLGTGPSTDTQYF. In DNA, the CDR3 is TGTGCCAGCAGCTTAGGGACAGGGCCTAGCACAGATACGCAGTATTTT. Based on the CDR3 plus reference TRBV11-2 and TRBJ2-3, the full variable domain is EAGVAQSPRYKIIEKRQSVAFWCNPISGHATLYWYQQILGQGPKLLIQFQNNGVVDDSQLPKDRFSAERLKGVDSTLKIQPAKLEDSAVYLCASSLGTGPSTDTQYFGPGTRLTVL.